The 5 T cell receptor beta chains below were found in one sample sequenced in a study of breast tumors, draining lymph nodes, adjacent tissues. The lymph nodes were axillary draining lymph nodes from breast cancer patients. TCRdb fed the multiplex PCR reads into MiXCR, producing one record per CDR3 protein. The table shows about 230,000 distinct CDR3 sequences, with 32% occurring only once. The sequenced material came from axillary lymph node tissue. Every receptor here comes from a female donor with breast cancer. Some clones in this sample may be carry-over from other donors' samples.

This clonotype appeared many times. This chain connects TRBV29-1 to TRBJ1-5; tentatively, D is TRBD1 (5 bases). CDR3 length: 13 amino acids. Trimming took off 6 bases at V and 5 bases at J, with 14 bases between the two ends. Germline V gene lookup returns CDR1 SQVTM and CDR2 ANQGSEA. In DNA form, the CDR3 reads TGCAGCGTAGGGACGGGGAAGGATCAGCCCCAGCATTTT. It codes for CSVGTGKDQPQHF.

The V call is TRBV7-3, the J call TRBJ1-2; 10 nucleotides line up with TRBD1. There are 15 residues in the CDR3. Germline-derived CDR1 and CDR2 are SGHTA and FQGTGA. The junction had 7 bases not matched to a gene; V was cut back by 4 bases and J by 5 bases. Here the CDR3 DNA reads TGTGCCAGCAGCTCCGCCGGGACAGGGGCTTATGGCTACACCTTC. Residues: CASSSAGTGAYGYTF.

This clonotype was counted many times. V usage is TRBV4-1 and J usage is TRBJ2-2; TRBD1 is a possible D gene (6 bases). Germline loops: CDR1 MGHRA, CDR2 YSYEKL. The CDR3 has 15 amino acids. V lost 3 bases and J lost 3, with 11 bases in between. The CDR3 protein is CASSHRQVDTGELFF. The DNA for the CDR3 is TGCGCCAGCAGCCATAGACAGGTTGACACCGGGGAGCTGTTTTTT.

With regard to this clonotype: The final CDR3 position lacks the conserved phenylalanine or tryptophan, pointing to a likely read error. The chain carries TRBV19 and TRBJ1-2, with TRBD1 as a possible D gene (6 bases). Germline V gene data show CDR1 as LNHDA and CDR2 as SQIVND (reference sequence). The V end was cut by 4 bases, the J end by 6 bases, with 12 bases between. The CDR3 is made up of 13 amino acids. The CDR3, as DNA: TGTGCCAGTAGTACCGGGGCAGGGGATGGCTACACCCTC. Translation gives CASSTGAGDGYTL.

On this clonotype itself: Given the absence of the conserved phenylalanine or tryptophan at the CDR3 end, a read error is likely. Because the CDR3's place on the DNA is in doubt, the DNA is left out and the CDR3 is given as listed by TCRdb. This chain connects TRBV20-1 to TRBJ1-6. The CDR3 is made up of 8 amino acids, end residues included. CDR1 is DFQATT and CDR2 is SNEGSKA in the germline V gene (reference sequence). The CDR3 sequence: CSAHPKRG.